Shown below are 25 T cell receptor beta chains from a single sample sequenced in a study of shared clonotypes between healthy human individuals. Only in-frame clones appear in the TCRdb table, and some are missing; sequencing was by immunoSEQ multiplex PCR. The sample comprises under 650,000 clones, 90% to 96% of which are singletons, and 0.055% to 0.075% rests with the top ten. Sequenced material: naive CD4+ T cells sorted from blood. The subset here: CD45RA+ positively selected. Receptor source: a woman aged 30 to 39 in good health.

In the case of this clone: Different DNA sequences within this sample yield the same CDR3. The CDR3 loop reads CASSLGGDTEAFF. The CDR3 region has the DNA TGTGCCAGCAGCTTAGGGGGGGACACTGAAGCTTTCTTT. This chain joins TRBV11-2 and TRBJ1-1, with D possibly TRBD1 on 5 matching bases. The CDR3 length is 13 residues. V was clipped by 1 base and J by 3 bases, with 6 bases between them. Germline assignment: CDR1 SGHAT and CDR2 FQNNGV.

The genes are TRBV7-2 and TRBJ2-7; D may be TRBD2 (5 bases). Germline loops: CDR1 SGHTA, CDR2 FQGNSA. Trimming removed 3 bases at V and 6 bases at J, with 9 bases between. The CDR3 has 12 residues. In DNA form, the CDR3 reads TGTGCCAGCAGCTTTCAGCGGAGCGAGCAGTACTTC. Amino acid sequence: CASSFQRSEQYF. Filled out from reference TRBV7-2 and TRBJ2-7, the complete variable domain reads GAGVSQSPSNKVTEKGKDVELRCDPISGHTALYWYRQSLGQGLEFLIYFQGNSAPDKSGLPSDRFSAERTGGSVSTLTIQRTQQEDSAVYLCASSFQRSEQYFGPGTRLTVT.

CDR3 nucleotides: TGTGCCAGCAGCCTACATAACTGGAAGGACACCGGGGAGCTGTTTTTT. Translating gives CASSLHNWKDTGELFF. The J gene is TRBJ2-2, the V gene TRBV11-2; no clear D gene. V was trimmed by 5 bases and J by 3 bases, leaving 16 bases between them. The CDR3 totals 16 residues. Germline V lookup: CDR1 SGHAT, CDR2 FQNNGV.

Worth noting for this clone: This same CDR3 is encoded by further DNA sequences in the sample. V usage is TRBV5-1 and J usage is TRBJ2-1, with 13 bases matching TRBD2. The length of the CDR3 is 15 residues. CDR1 SGHRS and CDR2 YFSETQ come from the germline V gene. V lost 4 bases and J lost 7; bases outside the gene matches: 5. The CDR3 loop reads CASSPTSGRGNEQFF. CDR3 DNA sequence: TGCGCCAGCAGCCCAACTAGCGGGAGGGGGAATGAGCAGTTCTTC.

This clone was counted once. The V gene is TRBV5-1, the J gene TRBJ2-7; 10 bases are a match to TRBD1. The germline CDR1 and CDR2 sequences are SGHRS and YFSETQ. CDR3 length: 15 amino acids. The junction had 5 bases not matched to a gene; V was cut back by 2 bases and J by 3 bases. The chain's CDR3 is CASSLTGQGIYEQYF. The CDR3 region has the DNA TGCGCCAGCAGCTTAACGGGACAGGGGATCTACGAGCAGTACTTC.

CDR3 sequence (DNA): TGTGCCAGCAGCCAAGTCAAGCGGGACTTTGATGAGCAGTTCTTC. This codes for CASSQVKRDFDEQFF. The genes are TRBV4-2 and TRBJ2-1; 7 bases line up with TRBD2. The V and J ends lost 1 base and 8 bases, in that order; junction bases with no gene match: 8. The germline V gene has CDR1 LGHNA and CDR2 YNFKEQ. The CDR3 consists of 15 residues.

The V gene is TRBV28, the J gene TRBJ2-1; the D gene is possibly TRBD2 (6 bases). The germline V and J ends were trimmed by 3 bases and 7 bases, with 16 bases remaining between them. CDR3 size: 15 residues. The germline gives CDR1 MDHEN, CDR2 SYDVKM. CDR3 residues: CASSFLGGRRNEQFF. The CDR3 coding sequence is TGTGCCAGCAGTTTCCTAGGTGGGAGGAGGAATGAGCAGTTCTTC.

This chain connects TRBV2 to TRBJ2-2; D is uncertain. Germline values: CDR1 SNHLY, CDR2 FYNNEI. V was shortened by 10 bases and J by 0 bases, with 18 bases between the two germline ends. The length of the CDR3 is 16 residues. The CDR3, as DNA: TGTGCCACCAAGCAGTCGCCGCCCGCGAACACCGGGGAGCTGTTTTTT. Protein: CATKQSPPANTGELFF.

The chain joins TRBV4-2 to TRBJ1-2; weak D call: TRBD1 (6 bases). V lost 5 bases and J lost 8, with 18 bases in between. The length of the CDR3 is 14 residues. Germline V gene data show CDR1 as LGHNA and CDR2 as YNFKEQ. CDR3 amino acids: CASSLESGAGGYTF. CDR3 coding DNA: TGTGCCAGCAGCTTGGAGTCGGGGGCTGGAGGCTACACCTTC.

This chain joins TRBV5-6 and TRBJ2-7; D uncertain. The germline V gene has CDR1 SGHDT and CDR2 YYEEEE. Trimming left V 4 bases short and J 5 bases short, with 22 bases between. This CDR3 has 16 residues. The CDR3 sequence is CASSREESGRRNEQYF. Here the CDR3 DNA reads TGTGCCAGCAGCAGAGAAGAATCGGGTCGAAGAAACGAGCAGTACTTC.

The V gene is TRBV28, the J gene TRBJ1-4; D is perhaps TRBD1 (6 bases). Germline assignment: CDR1 MDHEN and CDR2 SYDVKM. The length of the CDR3 is 16 residues. V lost 2 bases to trimming and J lost 3 bases, with 13 bases between them. The DNA of the CDR3 is TGTGCCAGCAGTTTAACTCGCAAGGGGGCTAATGAAAAACTGTTTTTT. The encoded protein is CASSLTRKGANEKLFF.

The chain couples TRBV19 to TRBJ2-3; 13 bases fit TRBD2. V lost 5 bases to trimming and J lost 4 bases; unmatched junction nucleotides: 6. The CDR3 sequence is 16 residues long. CDR1 is LNHDA, CDR2 SQIVND, per germline (reference sequence). The CDR3 coding sequence is TGTGCCAGTAGTGAACTAGCGGGAGGGCGTGCAGATACGCAGTATTTT. This translates into CASSELAGGRADTQYF.

The chain is built from TRBV30 and TRBJ2-7, with D possibly called TRBD1 or TRBD2 (5 bases each). CDR1 and CDR2 from the germline V gene are GTSNPN and SVGIG (reference sequence). The CDR3 is made up of 12 amino acids. V was clipped by 1 base and J by 5 bases, with 9 bases between them. The CDR3 region is CAWSARGHEQYF. CDR3 coding DNA: TGTGCCTGGAGTGCTAGGGGACACGAGCAGTACTTC. The variable domain in full, with the rest retrieved from reference TRBV30 and TRBJ2-7, is SQTIHQWPATLVQPVGSPLSLECTVEGTSNPNLYWYRQAAGRGLQLLFYSVGIGQISSEVPQNLSASRPQDRQFILSSKKLLLSDSGFYLCAWSARGHEQYFGPGTRLTVT.

The chain is built from TRBV7-1 and TRBJ2-1; D gene unclear. TRBV7-1 is an ORF, with its function uncertain. Between the trimmed V and J ends, which lost 5 bases and 10 bases, there was a span of 9 bases. The CDR3 loop spans 11 amino acids. The CDR3 loop is CASSPGREQFF. The DNA of the CDR3 is TGTGCCAGCAGCCCCGGACGGGAGCAGTTCTTC.

In DNA, the CDR3 is TGTGCCAGCAGCAACGCCGGGACCTTTTACGAGCAGTACTTC. Amino acid sequence: CASSNAGTFYEQYF. This chain links TRBV5-4 with TRBJ2-7; TRBD1 or TRBD2 may be the D gene (5 bases each). Trimming stripped 4 bases from V and 4 bases from J, with 15 bases between. The CDR3 runs 14 residues. Per the germline V gene, CDR1 is SGHNT and CDR2 is YYREEE (reference sequence).

The rearrangement joins TRBV5-1 to TRBJ1-2; 11 positions match TRBD1. Looked up from germline, CDR1 is SGHRS and CDR2 is YFSETQ. V gave up 4 bases and J gave up 3 bases; unmatched junction bases: 8. CDR3 size: 16 residues. The CDR3: CASSAGQGAVDYGYTF. CDR3 sequence (DNA): TGCGCCAGCAGCGCTGGACAGGGGGCGGTTGACTATGGCTACACCTTC.

The rearrangement uses TRBV5-1 and TRBJ2-1; 10 positions agree with TRBD2. The trim removed 3 bases at V and 4 bases at J, leaving 7 bases unmatched. Germline V CDR1 and CDR2: SGHRS, YFSETQ. This CDR3 comprises 16 residues. The DNA of the CDR3 is TGCGCCAGCAGCTGGACTAGCGGACAACAATACAATGAGCAGTTCTTC. Translating gives CASSWTSGQQYNEQFF.

This clone came up once. The V gene is TRBV28, the J gene TRBJ1-1, with D perhaps matching TRBD1 (5 bases). Germline V gives CDR1 MDHEN, CDR2 SYDVKM. The CDR3 covers 14 residues. Trimming cost V 5 bases and J 1 base, with 11 bases left between them. CDR3 amino acids: CASSTTVWNTEAFF. CDR3 DNA: TGTGCCAGCAGTACGACAGTGTGGAACACTGAAGCTTTCTTT.

The rearrangement links TRBV5-1 to TRBJ1-1; no clear D. Germline CDR1 and CDR2: SGHRS and YFSETQ. The CDR3 consists of 13 residues. V shed 1 base and J shed 9 bases, with 13 bases lying between them. CDR3 amino acids: CASSLLLSQQAFF. In nucleotides, the CDR3 is TGCGCCAGCAGCTTGTTACTCTCTCAGCAAGCTTTCTTT. Using reference TRBV5-1 and TRBJ1-1 for the parts outside the CDR3, the full variable domain is KAGVTQTPRYLIKTRGQQVTLSCSPISGHRSVSWYQQTPGQGLQFLFEYFSETQRNKGNFPGRFSGRQFSNSRSEMNVSTLELGDSALYLCASSLLLSQQAFFGQGTRLTVV.

The rearrangement joins TRBV7-2 to TRBJ2-7; TRBD1 is a possible D gene (8 bases). V lost 5 bases and J lost 2, with 16 bases in between. CDR1 is SGHTA, CDR2 FQGNSA, per germline. CDR3 length: 15 amino acids. CDR3: CASSPRTGTTYEQYF. The CDR3 DNA sequence: TGTGCCAGCAGCCCCCGGACAGGGACTACCTACGAGCAGTACTTC.

The V gene is TRBV2, the J gene TRBJ1-5; TRBD1 aligns across 9 bases. Germline CDR1 SNHLY, CDR2 FYNNEI. This CDR3 spans 16 amino acids. With V trimmed by 5 bases and J by 6 bases, 11 bases remained unmatched. CDR3 sequence reads: CASSTGTGLIGQPQHF. CDR3 coding DNA: TGTGCCAGCAGTACCGGGACAGGGCTTATTGGTCAGCCCCAGCATTTT.

The chain combines TRBV18 with TRBJ2-5, with unresolved D. Germline CDR1 is KGHSH and CDR2 is LQKENI. This CDR3 spans 13 amino acids. The V and J ends lost 3 bases and 3 bases respectively, with 8 bases between them. For the CDR3, the DNA is TGTGCCAGCTCACCTCCCCTCAAAGAGACCCAGTACTTC. It translates to CASSPPLKETQYF.

The chain employs TRBV13 and TRBJ1-2; D ambiguous. CDR1 and CDR2 (germline): PRHDT, FYEKMQ (reference sequence). This CDR3 has 13 residues. Trimming took 1 base from V and 0 from J, leaving 3 bases between them. CDR3 coding DNA: TGTGCCAGCAGCTTAGCCGCTAACTATGGCTACACCTTC. Translating gives CASSLAANYGYTF.

The chain has TRBV10-3 and TRBJ1-1, with D maybe TRBD1 (5 bases). Per the germline V gene, CDR1 is ENHRY and CDR2 is SYGVKD. This CDR3 comprises 12 residues. Trimming removed 8 bases at V and 3 bases at J, with 10 bases between. The CDR3 loop is CAIQGGDTEAFF. The DNA of the CDR3 is TGTGCCATCCAGGGTGGCGACACTGAAGCTTTCTTT.

The rearrangement uses TRBV5-1 and TRBJ2-7; TRBD2 agrees at 11 bases. Germline V gene sequence: CDR1 SGHRS, CDR2 YFSETQ. V shed 5 bases, J shed 2 bases, and the junction held 3 bases outside the gene matches. There are 14 residues in the CDR3. The CDR3 DNA sequence: TGCGCCAGCAGGCCGACTAGCGGGACCTACGAGCAGTACTTC. It codes for CASRPTSGTYEQYF.